This TCR beta chain was recorded in a study of human T cells and chemical hapten exposure. The wider study: Investigators sensitized approximately 2 cm by approximately 2 cm of upper inner arm skin with 2% DPC. All through the approximately 22-week study, the scalp of each patient received diphenylcyclopropenone doses weekly. The study, taken as a whole, reports: TCRs at a frequency above 1 in 1000 stayed unchanged with DPC sensitization. Expanded TCRs were compared with controls, and the expanded TCRs formed significantly more large CDR3 similarity clusters.

This clonotype was detected a few times. Its cognate antigen is unknown. Time point of the sample: patch test 3, about 24 weeks after DPC sensitization. The treatment was: therapeutic diphenylcyclopropenone sensitization with weekly scalp DPC. TCRdb analysed the RACE reads with MiXCR anew, one entry per CDR3 protein. The table records 70,000 to 90,000 distinct CDR3 sequences, roughly 10% of them present only once. This sequence originates from a woman between 45 and 60 years old with alopecia areata. Some clones in this sample may be carry-over from other donors' samples. Source: whole blood, taken in connection with sensitization to the hapten diphenylcyclopropenone (DPC).

The CDR3 region is CASSQDPSGIGETQYF. The CDR3 region has the DNA TGCGCCAGCAGCCAAGACCCCAGCGGGATCGGGGAGACCCAGTACTTC. J is TRBJ2-5 and V is TRBV4-1; 7 bases line up with TRBD2. The CDR3 extends over 16 amino acids. Germline V gene sequence: CDR1 MGHRA, CDR2 YSYEKL. Germline trimming cut 0 bases from V and 5 bases from J; bases unmatched to any gene: 9.